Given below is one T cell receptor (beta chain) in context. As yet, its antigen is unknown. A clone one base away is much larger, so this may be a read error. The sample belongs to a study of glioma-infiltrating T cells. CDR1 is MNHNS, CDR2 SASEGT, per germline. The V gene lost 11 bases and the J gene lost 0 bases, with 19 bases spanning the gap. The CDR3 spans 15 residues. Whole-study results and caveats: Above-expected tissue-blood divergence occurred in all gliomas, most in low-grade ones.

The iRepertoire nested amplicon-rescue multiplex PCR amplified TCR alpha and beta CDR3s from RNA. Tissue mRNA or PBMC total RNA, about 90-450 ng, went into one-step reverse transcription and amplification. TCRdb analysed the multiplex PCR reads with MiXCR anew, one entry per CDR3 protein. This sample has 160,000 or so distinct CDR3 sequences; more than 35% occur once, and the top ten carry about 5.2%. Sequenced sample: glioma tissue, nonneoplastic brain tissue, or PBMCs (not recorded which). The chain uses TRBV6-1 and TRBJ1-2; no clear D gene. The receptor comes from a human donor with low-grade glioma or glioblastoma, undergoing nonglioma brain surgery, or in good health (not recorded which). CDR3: CACTNTARANYGYTF. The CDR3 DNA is TGTGCCTGCACCAACACAGCTAGAGCTAACTATGGCTACACCTTC.